This T cell receptor (beta chain) was retrieved from a study of long-term antiretroviral therapy in people with HIV. In the case of this clone: Its specificity is unknown.

General study results and limits: Unavailable data included ART adherence, viral resistance and therapy changes (switches in treatment).

Running of the v3.0 immunoSEQ assay took place at survey level. The table came from immunoSEQ multiplex PCR; TCRdb's copy has only in-frame clones and leaves some out. The sample lists around 26,000 clones, 75% to 85% seen once, with 2% to 2.5% in the top ten. Germline CDR1 and CDR2: MNHEY and SVGAGI. Trimming took 5 bases from V and 2 from J, leaving 9 bases between them. The length of the CDR3 is 13 residues. Specimen: unsorted PBMCs, collected 3 years after starting antiretroviral therapy. The TCR originated in a middle-aged man with HIV. The V gene is TRBV6-5, the J gene TRBJ1-1; D not certain. The CDR3 sequence is CASSTTANTEAFF. In DNA, the CDR3 is TGTGCCAGCAGTACCACAGCCAACACTGAAGCTTTCTTT.